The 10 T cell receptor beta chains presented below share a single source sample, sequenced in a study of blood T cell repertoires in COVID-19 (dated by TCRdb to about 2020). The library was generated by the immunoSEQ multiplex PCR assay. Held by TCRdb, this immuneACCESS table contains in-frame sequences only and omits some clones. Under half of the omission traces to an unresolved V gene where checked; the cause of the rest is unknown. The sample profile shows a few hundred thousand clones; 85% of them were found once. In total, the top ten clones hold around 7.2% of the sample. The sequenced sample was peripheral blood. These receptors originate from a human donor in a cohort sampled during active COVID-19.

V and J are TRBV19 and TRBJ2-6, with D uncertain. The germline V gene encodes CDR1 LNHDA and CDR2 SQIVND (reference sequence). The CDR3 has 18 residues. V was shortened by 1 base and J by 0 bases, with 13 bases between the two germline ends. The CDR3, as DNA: TGTGCCAGTAGTATAGGGCCAGGCGTCTTCTCTGGGGCCAACGTCCTGACTTTC. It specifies CASSIGPGVFSGANVLTF.

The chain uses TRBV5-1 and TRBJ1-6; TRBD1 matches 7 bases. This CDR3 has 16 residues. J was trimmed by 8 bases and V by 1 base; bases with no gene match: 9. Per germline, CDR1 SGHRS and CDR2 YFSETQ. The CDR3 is CASSLKSRGSDSPLHF. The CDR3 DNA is TGCGCCAGCAGCTTGAAGTCCAGGGGGTCTGATTCACCCCTCCACTTT.

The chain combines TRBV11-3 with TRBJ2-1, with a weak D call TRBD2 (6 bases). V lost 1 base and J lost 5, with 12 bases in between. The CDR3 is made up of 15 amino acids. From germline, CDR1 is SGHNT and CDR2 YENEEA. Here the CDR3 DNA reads TGTGCCAGCAGCTTAGTTTCCGGGACTCACAATGAGCAGTTCTTC. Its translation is CASSLVSGTHNEQFF.

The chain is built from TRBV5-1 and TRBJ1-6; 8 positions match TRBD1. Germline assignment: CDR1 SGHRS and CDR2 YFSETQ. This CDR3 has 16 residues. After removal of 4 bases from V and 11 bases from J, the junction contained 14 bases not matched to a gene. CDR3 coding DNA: TGCGCCAGCAGCCCACCTTACAGGGGGAGGAATCCACCCCTCCACTTT. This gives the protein CASSPPYRGRNPPLHF.

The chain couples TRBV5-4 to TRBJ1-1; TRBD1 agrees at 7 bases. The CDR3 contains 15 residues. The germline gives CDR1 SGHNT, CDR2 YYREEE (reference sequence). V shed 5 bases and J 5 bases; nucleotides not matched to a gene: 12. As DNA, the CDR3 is TGTGCCAGCAGTGGGGCAGGGGGAGGAAAAACTGAAGCTTTCTTT. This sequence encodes CASSGAGGGKTEAFF.

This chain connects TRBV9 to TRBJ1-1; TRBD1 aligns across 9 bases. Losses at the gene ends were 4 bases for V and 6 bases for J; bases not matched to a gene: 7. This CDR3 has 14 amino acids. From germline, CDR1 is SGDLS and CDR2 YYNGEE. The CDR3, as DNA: TGTGCCAGCAGCTCCGGGACAGGGTCTTCTGAAGCTTTCTTT. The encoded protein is CASSSGTGSSEAFF. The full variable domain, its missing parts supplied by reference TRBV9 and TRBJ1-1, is DSGVTQTPKHLITATGQRVTLRCSPRSGDLSVYWYQQSLDQGLQFLIQYYNGEERAKGNILERFSAQQFPDLHSELNLSSLELGDSALYFCASSSGTGSSEAFFGQGTRLTVV.

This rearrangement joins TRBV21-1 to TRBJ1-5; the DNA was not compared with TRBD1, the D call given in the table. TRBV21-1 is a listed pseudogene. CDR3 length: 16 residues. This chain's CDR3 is CASSKVLGQVNQPQHF. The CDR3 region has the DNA TGTGCCAGCAGCAAAGTCTTGGGCCAGGTAAATCAGCCCCAGCATTTT.

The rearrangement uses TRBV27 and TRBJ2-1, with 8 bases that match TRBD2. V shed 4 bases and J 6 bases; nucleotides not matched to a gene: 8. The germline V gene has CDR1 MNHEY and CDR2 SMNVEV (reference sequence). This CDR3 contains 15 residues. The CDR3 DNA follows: TGTGCCAGCAGTTGGGGAGGAACTAGCGGCAATGAGCAGTTCTTC. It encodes CASSWGGTSGNEQFF.

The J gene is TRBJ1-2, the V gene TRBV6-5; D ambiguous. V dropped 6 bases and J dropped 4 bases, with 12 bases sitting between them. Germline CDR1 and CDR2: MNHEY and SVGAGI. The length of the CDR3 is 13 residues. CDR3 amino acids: CASRRTESYGYTF. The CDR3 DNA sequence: TGTGCCAGCAGGCGAACCGAGTCCTATGGCTACACCTTC.

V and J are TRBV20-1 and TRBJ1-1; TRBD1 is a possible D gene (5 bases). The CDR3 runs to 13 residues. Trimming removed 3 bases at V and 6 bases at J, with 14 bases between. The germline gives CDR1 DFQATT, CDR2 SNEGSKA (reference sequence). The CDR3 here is CSASQDQTAEAFF. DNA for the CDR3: TGCAGTGCTAGTCAGGACCAGACAGCTGAAGCTTTCTTT.